These T cell receptor beta chains were read from a single sample in a study of cytomegalovirus exposure and HLA in healthy donors. The data were produced by immunoSEQ multiplex PCR, yet TCRdb's version contains in-frame clones alone and is incomplete. The data show 150,000 to 200,000 clones, around 79% seen once. The source material was PBMCs. Every receptor here comes from a woman aged 45-59 years in good health and CMV-seropositive. Both conserved end residues are part of each CDR3. D genes are given only for firm matches. Clone size, where shown, is once, few, many, or a class for clones that have expanded.

V	size	D	J	CDR3	DNA
TRBV7-6	-	-	TRBJ1-2	CASSPTGNYGYTF	TGTGCCAGCAGCCCAACAGGAAACTATGGCTACACCTTC
TRBV7-2	-	-	TRBJ2-2	CASSLHGNGELFF	TGTGCCAGCAGCCTCCACGGGAACGGGGAGCTGTTTTTT
TRBV7-9	-	TRBD1	TRBJ2-7	CASSSKGQGIRGEQYF	TGTGCCAGCAGCTCAAAGGGACAGGGGATTCGGGGCGAGCAGTACTTC
TRBV7-2	once	TRBD2	TRBJ2-3	CATTSGGGMDTQYF	TGTGCCACCACGAGCGGGGGGGGTATGGATACGCAGTATTTT
TRBV4-3	few	TRBD1	TRBJ1-4	CASSQKGTGSGATNEKLFF	TGCGCCAGCAGCCAAAAAGGGACAGGGAGCGGGGCAACTAATGAAAAACTGTTTTTT
TRBV7-2	-	TRBD2	TRBJ2-1	CASSQGLSFSYNEQFF	TGTGCCAGCAGCCAGGGACTATCATTTTCCTACAATGAGCAGTTCTTC
TRBV27	-	TRBD1	TRBJ2-6	CASSQQGVAPPGANVLTF	TGTGCCAGCAGTCAGCAGGGGGTGGCCCCTCCTGGGGCCAACGTCCTGACTTTC
TRBV19	-	-	TRBJ1-6	CASSISQAYNSPLHF	TGTGCCAGTAGTATATCTCAGGCCTATAATTCACCCCTCCACTTT
TRBV29-1	once	-	TRBJ2-7	CSVEFGAHEQYF	TGCAGCGTTGAATTTGGGGCCCACGAGCAGTACTTC
TRBV6-5	few	TRBD2	TRBJ2-3	CASRGLAGITDTQYF	TGTGCCAGCAGGGGACTAGCGGGAATCACAGATACGCAGTATTTT
TRBV5-6	-	TRBD2	TRBJ2-7	CASSPIAGGIEQYF	TGTGCCAGCAGCCCCATAGCGGGAGGGATCGAGCAGTACTTC
TRBV7-6	-	-	TRBJ1-5	CASSLGGRAPQHF	TGTGCCAGCAGCTTAGGGGGCAGGGCGCCCCAGCATTTT
TRBV4-1	few	TRBD1	TRBJ1-1	CASSPGQGAQDTEAFF	TGCGCCAGCAGCCCGGGACAGGGGGCGCAGGACACTGAAGCTTTCTTT
TRBV7-9	-	TRBD2	TRBJ2-5	CASSLRASGAETQYF	TGTGCCAGCAGCTTACGAGCTAGCGGGGCAGAGACCCAGTACTTC
TRBV5-1	-	TRBD2	TRBJ2-3	CASSSSGGGTDTQYF	TGCGCCAGCAGCTCAAGTGGGGGGGGCACAGATACGCAGTATTTT
TRBV4-1	-	-	TRBJ1-4	CASSQSGTQNEKLFF	TGCGCCAGCAGCCAATCCGGGACACAAAATGAAAAACTGTTTTTT
TRBV7-9	-	-	TRBJ2-3	CASSQAGVDTQYF	TGTGCCAGCAGCCAAGCCGGGGTGGATACGCAGTATTTT
TRBV27	-	TRBD1	TRBJ1-2	CASSPPDRGFPGYTF	TGTGCCAGCAGTCCGCCGGACAGGGGATTCCCTGGCTACACCTTC
TRBV7-9	-	TRBD1	TRBJ1-1	CASSRTGGRGFTEAFF	TGTGCCAGCAGCCGAACAGGGGGCCGGGGTTTCACTGAAGCTTTCTTT
TRBV2	-	TRBD1	TRBJ1-2	CASRRDSNYGYTF	TGTGCCAGCCGCCGGGACAGTAACTATGGCTACACCTTC
TRBV4-1	-	-	TRBJ1-1	CASSPLGQNTEAFF	TGCGCCAGCAGCCCACTCGGACAGAACACTGAAGCTTTCTTT
TRBV6-1	few	-	TRBJ1-2	CASSPWGETDGYTF	TGTGCCAGCAGTCCCTGGGGAGAGACGGATGGCTACACCTTC
TRBV5-1	-	TRBD1	TRBJ2-3	CASSLAGGFKDTQYF	TGCGCCAGCAGCTTGGCAGGGGGTTTTAAAGATACGCAGTATTTT